Following are 10 T cell receptor beta chains from one sample sequenced in a study of identifying expanded T cells in peripheral blood. Sequencing was performed with immunoSEQ multiplex PCR; in TCRdb, only in-frame clones are kept and a portion is missing. This table has 95,000 to 100,000 clones, around 90% appearing once. Input material: blood. All receptors derive from a person between 18 and 70 years old in good health.

The genes are TRBV6-5 and TRBJ2-7; possibly TRBD2 for D (6 bases). Germline values: CDR1 MNHEY, CDR2 SVGAGI. This CDR3 region has 11 residues. The CDR3 loop is CASGTPYEQYF. The CDR3 nucleotides are TGTGCTAGCGGAACCCCCTACGAGCAGTACTTC.

This chain joins TRBV27 and TRBJ1-2, with D possibly matching TRBD1 (6 bases). The CDR3 consists of 15 residues. Germline CDR1 is MNHEY and CDR2 is SMNVEV (reference sequence). V was cut by 5 bases and J by 9 bases, with 22 bases left in between. CDR3 bases: TGTGCCAGCAGTACGCGACCGGGACTTCAGGGGAGCTACACCTTC. Its protein is CASSTRPGLQGSYTF.

The chain has TRBV18 and TRBJ1-2, with D hard to call. Germline V gene lookup returns CDR1 KGHSH and CDR2 LQKENI. There are 14 residues in the CDR3. Trimming removed 9 bases at V and 5 bases at J, with 19 bases between. The CDR3 loop reads CASTAAGNLYGYTF. The CDR3 DNA follows: TGTGCCAGTACCGCCGCGGGGAACTTATATGGCTACACCTTC.

The chain uses TRBV6-8 and TRBJ1-3; no clear D. CDR3 length equals 15 residues. Trimming took 6 bases from V and 0 from J, leaving 12 bases between them. Germline-derived CDR1 and CDR2 are MNHGY and SAAAGT. Here the CDR3 DNA reads TGTGCCAGCAGGCCTCCGGCCACCTCTGGAAACACCATATATTTT. Translated, it gives CASRPPATSGNTIYF.

The chain combines TRBV7-7 with TRBJ1-4; no clear D gene. Germline V gene sequence: CDR1 SSHAT, CDR2 FNYEAQ (reference sequence). V gave up 5 bases and J gave up 7 bases, with 11 bases separating them. The CDR3 totals 13 residues. CDR3 sequence reads: CASSLGRGEKLFF. The DNA for the CDR3 is TGTGCCAGCAGCCTAGGGCGAGGTGAAAAACTGTTTTTT.

The V gene is TRBV12-5, the J gene TRBJ1-1; 9 nucleotides match TRBD1. V was pared by 5 bases and J by 4 bases, with 8 bases of the junction left unmatched. Germline V lookup: CDR1 LGHNT, CDR2 FRNRAP. The length of the CDR3 is 15 residues. The CDR3 nucleotides read TGTGCTAGTGGTCCCGGGACAGGGTGGAGCACTGAAGCTTTCTTT. It encodes CASGPGTGWSTEAFF.

This chain joins TRBV21-1 and TRBJ2-1; TRBD2 was called by the table and not checked on the DNA. TRBV21-1 is a known pseudogene. This CDR3 has 16 amino acids. Here the CDR3 reads CASSQKGRLAGDEQFF. CDR3 in DNA: TGTGCCAGCAGCCAAAAAGGGCGACTAGCGGGCGATGAGCAGTTCTTC.

The CDR3 DNA reads TGTGCCAGCACTTACGGGGGTTACGAGCAGTACTTC. Encoded protein: CASTYGGYEQYF. This chain joins TRBV2 and TRBJ2-7, with a tentative D call TRBD2 (6 bases). With 7 bases removed from V and 4 bases from J, the gap between germline ends came to 11 bases. CDR1 is SNHLY and CDR2 is FYNNEI in the germline V gene. The CDR3 sequence is 12 residues long.

This chain links TRBV4-3 with TRBJ2-7; 9 nucleotides align to TRBD1. J was trimmed by 10 bases and V by 5 bases; bases with no gene match: 6. CDR3 length equals 12 residues. Germline-derived CDR1 and CDR2 are LGHNA and YSLEER. CDR3 amino acids: CASSDTGGPQYF. The CDR3 nucleotides read TGCGCCAGCAGCGACACAGGGGGCCCTCAGTACTTC.

This chain connects TRBV6-5 to TRBJ1-2, with D unclear. The CDR3 spans 13 residues. V lost 6 bases and J 9 bases, leaving 17 bases between the germline ends. CDR1 is MNHEY, CDR2 SVGAGI, per germline. The CDR3 DNA is TGTGCCAGCAGCTCGGACCTGGGCAGGAGCTACACCTTC. This gives the protein CASSSDLGRSYTF.